This TCR beta chain is drawn from a study of post-analysis software for immune sequencing data. Study overall: Included among the disease courses, which were recorded for the cohort, were relapsing-remitting, secondary progressive and progressive-relapsing multiple sclerosis.

With regard to this clonotype: What it recognizes is unknown.

Every TCR beta cDNA library bore unique molecular identifiers. From 1 to 10 million T cells, 400,000 to 500,000 cDNA molecules were obtained. Via MiXCR, TCRdb re-called the PCR reads, giving one row per CDR3 protein. The data contain hundreds of thousands of distinct CDR3 sequences, approximately 57% of them singletons. General study findings and limits: Patients used roughly five TRBV segments, including TRBV5-6, TRBV5-1 and TRBV20-1, more often than controls. Controls' normalized Chao1 diversity significantly exceeded that of multiple sclerosis patients. By F measure, strong co-clustering occurred among samples prepared in the same batch.

CDR1 is SGHRS, CDR2 YFSETQ, per germline. The V end lost 4 bases, the J end lost 5 bases, and 14 bases lay between the germline ends. The CDR3 is made up of 14 amino acids. Sequenced input: blood. The TCR originated in a girl aged 10 to 17 with multiple sclerosis. The chain recombines TRBV5-1 with TRBJ2-3, with D perhaps being TRBD1 or TRBD2 (6 bases each). The CDR3 here is CASSIQGGKDTQYF. CDR3 DNA sequence: TGCGCCAGCAGCATACAGGGAGGTAAAGATACGCAGTATTTT.